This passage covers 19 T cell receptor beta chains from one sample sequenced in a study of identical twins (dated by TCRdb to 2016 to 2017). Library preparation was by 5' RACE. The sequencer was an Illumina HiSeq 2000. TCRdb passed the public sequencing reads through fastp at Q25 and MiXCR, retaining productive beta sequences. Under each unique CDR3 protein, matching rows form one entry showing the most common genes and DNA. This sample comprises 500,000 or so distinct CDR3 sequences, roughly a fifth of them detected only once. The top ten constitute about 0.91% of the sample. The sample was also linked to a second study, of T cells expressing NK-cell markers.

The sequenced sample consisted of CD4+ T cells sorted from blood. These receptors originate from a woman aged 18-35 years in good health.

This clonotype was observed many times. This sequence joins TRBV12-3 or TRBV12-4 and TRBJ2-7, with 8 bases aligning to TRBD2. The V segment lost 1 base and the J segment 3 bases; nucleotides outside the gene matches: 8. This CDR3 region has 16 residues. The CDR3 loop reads CASSLGPAGANYEQYF. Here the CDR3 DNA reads TGTGCCAGCAGTTTAGGTCCAGCGGGAGCGAACTACGAGCAGTACTTC.

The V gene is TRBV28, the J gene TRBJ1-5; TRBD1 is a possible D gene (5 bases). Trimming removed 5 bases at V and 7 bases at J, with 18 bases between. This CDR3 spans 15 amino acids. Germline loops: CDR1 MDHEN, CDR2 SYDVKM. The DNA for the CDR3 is TGTGCCAGCAGTGCCGGAACTGTGCGGACACAGCCCCAGCATTTT. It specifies CASSAGTVRTQPQHF.

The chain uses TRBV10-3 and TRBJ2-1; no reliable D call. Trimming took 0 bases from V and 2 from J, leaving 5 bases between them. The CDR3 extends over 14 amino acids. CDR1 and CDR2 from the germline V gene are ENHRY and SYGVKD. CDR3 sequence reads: CAISESTTYNEQFF. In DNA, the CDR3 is TGTGCCATCAGTGAGTCAACCACCTACAATGAGCAGTTCTTC.

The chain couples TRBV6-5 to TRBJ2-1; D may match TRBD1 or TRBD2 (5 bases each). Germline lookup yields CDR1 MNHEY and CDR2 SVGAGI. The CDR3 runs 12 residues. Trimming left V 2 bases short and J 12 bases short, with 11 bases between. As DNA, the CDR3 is TGTGCCAGCAGTTACGGGGCGAGCGGGCAGTTCTTC. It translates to CASSYGASGQFF.

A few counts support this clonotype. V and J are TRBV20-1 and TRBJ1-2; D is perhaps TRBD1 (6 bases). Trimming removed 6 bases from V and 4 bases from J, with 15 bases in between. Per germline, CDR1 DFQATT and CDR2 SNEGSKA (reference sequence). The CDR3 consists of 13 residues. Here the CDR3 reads CSAPQGLGYGYTF. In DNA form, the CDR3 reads TGCAGTGCCCCCCAGGGGCTGGGCTATGGCTACACCTTC.

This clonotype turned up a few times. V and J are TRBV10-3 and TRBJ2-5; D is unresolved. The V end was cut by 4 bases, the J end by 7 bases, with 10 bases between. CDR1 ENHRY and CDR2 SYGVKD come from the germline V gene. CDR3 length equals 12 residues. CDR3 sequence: CAISGPRGTQYF. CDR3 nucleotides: TGTGCCATCAGTGGACCACGAGGGACCCAGTACTTC.

The DNA of the CDR3 is TGTGCCAGCAACCAGGGGCGGGATACTGAAGCTTTCTTT. Encoded protein: CASNQGRDTEAFF. The chain combines TRBV2 with TRBJ1-1; a weak D match, TRBD1 (6 bases). The CDR3 covers 13 residues. Trimming removed 7 bases at V and 5 bases at J, with 14 bases between. Germline V gene lookup returns CDR1 SNHLY and CDR2 FYNNEI.

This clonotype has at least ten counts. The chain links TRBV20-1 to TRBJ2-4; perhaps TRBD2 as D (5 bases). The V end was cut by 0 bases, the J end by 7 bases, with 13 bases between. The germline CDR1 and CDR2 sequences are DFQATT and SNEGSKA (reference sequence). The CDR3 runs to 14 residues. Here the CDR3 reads CSARDQGSWNIQYF. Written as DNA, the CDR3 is TGCAGTGCTAGAGATCAAGGGAGTTGGAACATTCAGTACTTC.

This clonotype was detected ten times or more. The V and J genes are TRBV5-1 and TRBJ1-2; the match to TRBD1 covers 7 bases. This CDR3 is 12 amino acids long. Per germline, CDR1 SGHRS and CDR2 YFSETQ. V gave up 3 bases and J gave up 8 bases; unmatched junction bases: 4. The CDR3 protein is CASSYNRGGYTF. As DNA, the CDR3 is TGCGCCAGCAGCTACAACAGGGGCGGCTACACCTTC.

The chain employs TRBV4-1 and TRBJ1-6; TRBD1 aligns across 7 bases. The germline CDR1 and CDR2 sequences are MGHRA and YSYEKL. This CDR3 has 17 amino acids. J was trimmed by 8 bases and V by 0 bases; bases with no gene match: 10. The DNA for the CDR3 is TGCGCCAGCAGCCAAGACGGGACAGTCCGTGGATATTCACCCCTCCACTTT. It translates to CASSQDGTVRGYSPLHF.

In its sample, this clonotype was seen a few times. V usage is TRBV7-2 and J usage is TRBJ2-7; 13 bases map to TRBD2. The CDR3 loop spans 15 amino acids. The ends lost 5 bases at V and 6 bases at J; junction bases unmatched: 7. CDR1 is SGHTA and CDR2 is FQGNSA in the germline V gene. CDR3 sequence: CASSPGTSGISEQYF. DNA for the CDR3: TGTGCCAGCAGCCCTGGGACTAGCGGGATATCCGAGCAGTACTTC.

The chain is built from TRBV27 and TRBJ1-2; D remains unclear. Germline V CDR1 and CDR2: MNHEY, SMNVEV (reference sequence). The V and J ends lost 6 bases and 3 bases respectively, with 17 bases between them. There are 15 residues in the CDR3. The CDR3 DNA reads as TGTGCCAGCAGCCTTACACGGGGAGGTGACTATGGCTACACCTTC. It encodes CASSLTRGGDYGYTF.

The CDR3 DNA follows: TGTGCCAGCAGTGGGGACAGGGGCAATGAGCAGTTCTTC. Encoded protein: CASSGDRGNEQFF. The chain employs TRBV2 and TRBJ2-1; the match to TRBD1 covers 10 bases. V was clipped by 4 bases and J by 6 bases; unmatched bases: 0. The germline CDR1 and CDR2 sequences are SNHLY and FYNNEI. CDR3 length: 13 residues.

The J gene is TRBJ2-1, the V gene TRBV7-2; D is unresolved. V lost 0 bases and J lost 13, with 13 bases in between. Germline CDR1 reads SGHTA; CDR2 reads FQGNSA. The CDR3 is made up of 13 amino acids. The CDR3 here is CASSLAGPRSQFF. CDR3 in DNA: TGTGCCAGCAGCTTAGCAGGGCCCCGTAGCCAGTTCTTC.

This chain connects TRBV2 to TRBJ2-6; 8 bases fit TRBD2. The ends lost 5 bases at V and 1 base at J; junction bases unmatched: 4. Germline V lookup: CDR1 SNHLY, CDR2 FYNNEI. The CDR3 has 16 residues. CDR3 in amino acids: CASSSGSLSGANVLTF. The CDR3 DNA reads TGTGCCAGCAGTAGCGGGAGTTTGTCTGGGGCCAACGTCCTGACTTTC.

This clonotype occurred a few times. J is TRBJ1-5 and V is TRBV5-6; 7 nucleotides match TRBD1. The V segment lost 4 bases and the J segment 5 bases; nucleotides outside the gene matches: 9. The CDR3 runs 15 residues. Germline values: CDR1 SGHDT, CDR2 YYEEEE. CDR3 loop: CASSVRQGSYQPQHF. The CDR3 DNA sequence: TGTGCCAGCAGCGTAAGACAGGGAAGCTATCAGCCCCAGCATTTT.

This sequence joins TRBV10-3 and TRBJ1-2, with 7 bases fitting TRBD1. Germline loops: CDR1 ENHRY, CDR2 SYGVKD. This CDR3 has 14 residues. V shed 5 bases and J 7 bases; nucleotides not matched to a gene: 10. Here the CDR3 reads CAISPQGTVGGYTF. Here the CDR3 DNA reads TGTGCCATCAGTCCCCAAGGGACAGTCGGTGGCTACACCTTC.

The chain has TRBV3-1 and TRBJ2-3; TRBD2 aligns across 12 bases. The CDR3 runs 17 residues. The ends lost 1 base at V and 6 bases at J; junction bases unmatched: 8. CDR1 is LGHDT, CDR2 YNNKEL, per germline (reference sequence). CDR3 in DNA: TGTGCCAGCAGCCAAGTTGGCTCTAGCGGGGGGGCGGATACGCAGTATTTT. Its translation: CASSQVGSSGGADTQYF.

The CDR3 is CASSQGLAGTDTQYF. The CDR3 nucleotides are TGTGCCAGCAGCCAGGGACTAGCGGGCACAGATACGCAGTATTTT. This chain joins TRBV4-2 and TRBJ2-3, with 11 nucleotides matching TRBD2. The CDR3 is made up of 15 amino acids. With V trimmed by 3 bases and J by 1 base, 0 bases remained unmatched. Germline assignment: CDR1 LGHNA and CDR2 YNFKEQ.